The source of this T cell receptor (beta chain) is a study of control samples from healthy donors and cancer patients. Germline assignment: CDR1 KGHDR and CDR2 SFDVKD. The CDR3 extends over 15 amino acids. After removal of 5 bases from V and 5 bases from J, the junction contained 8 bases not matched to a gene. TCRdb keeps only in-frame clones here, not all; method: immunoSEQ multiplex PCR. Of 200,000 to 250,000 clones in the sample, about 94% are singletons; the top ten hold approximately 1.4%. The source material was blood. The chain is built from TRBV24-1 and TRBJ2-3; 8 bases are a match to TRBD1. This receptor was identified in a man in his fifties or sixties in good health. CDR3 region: CATSGAGGRGDTQYF. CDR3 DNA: TGTGCCACCAGTGGGGCAGGGGGCAGAGGAGATACGCAGTATTTT.